The following is a T cell receptor (beta chain) sequence with its context. The target antigen is unknown. The CDR3 has 14 amino acids. V was cut by 5 bases and J by 5 bases, with 16 bases left in between. The germline gives CDR1 SEHNR, CDR2 FQNEAQ (reference sequence). This sample is drawn from a study of T cell responses to AZD1222 COVID-19 vaccine. About the study: Analyses pooled second doses at about 4 or about 12 weeks. Whole-study findings and limits: Samples come after the peak T cell response, not at day 14. The sample set comprised mostly white British donors with more females, and clonal diversity was possibly underestimated. Only 5 or 6 AZD1222 recipients were seropositive at baseline.

The protocol was immunoSEQ multiplex PCR, while the TCRdb copy is restricted to in-frame clones and leaves out a portion. The repertoire includes more than 85,000 clones, over 75% of them detected once, and around a sixth sits in the top ten. This material consisted of peripheral blood, taken on day 0 of AZD1222 vaccination. The TCR comes from an adult in good health. The chain carries TRBV7-9 and TRBJ2-7, with D unclear. The CDR3 bases are TGTGCCAGCAGCCCTAGGGAATACGAGGACGAGCAGTACTTC. This codes for CASSPREYEDEQYF.